This T cell receptor (beta chain) was identified in a study of T cells after posttransplantation cyclophosphamide. The assay was immunoSEQ multiplex PCR, and TCRdb's table has in-frame clones only and misses some. In the table there are tens of thousands of clones, roughly 73% of which are singletons. Busulfan-fludarabine conditioning, marrow transplant, and cyclophosphamide on days +3 and +4 were administered. The material was CD4+ T cells sorted from blood, obtained around 2,000 days after a stem cell transplant with posttransplant cyclophosphamide. This TCR was recovered from a female patient in her forties or fifties who received an allogeneic stem cell transplant from a related donor, was CMV-positive, and had no GVHD. The graft donor may have given rise to some T cells.

The CDR3 DNA sequence: TGTGCCATCAGTGTCTTAATTACAGATCATAAGGAGACCCAGTACTTC. Translating it yields CAISVLITDHKETQYF. The chain couples TRBV10-3 to TRBJ2-5; D is unresolved. This CDR3 region has 16 residues. The V end lost 4 bases, the J end lost 5 bases, and 20 bases lay between the germline ends. The germline CDR1 and CDR2 sequences are ENHRY and SYGVKD.